This TCR beta chain stems from a study of cytomegalovirus exposure and HLA in healthy donors. Study as a whole: The 110 or so validation repertoires used the same platform as the roughly 620 first-cohort repertoires, a later analysis reported. Points from the study as a whole: That first-cohort TCR clusters tended to co-occur in the 120 or so validation repertoires was found in a later analysis. Rarity marked most TCR sequences, yet some public TCRs occurred in many donors.

Assay used: immunoSEQ multiplex PCR; TCRdb lists only in-frame clones, some missing. This table has under 200,000 clones, about 90% appearing once. A note on this clone: The antigen remains undetermined.

Germline-derived CDR1 and CDR2 are WSHSY and SAAADI. This CDR3 is built from 14 residues. V lost 6 bases to trimming and J lost 0 bases, with 10 bases between them. The clonotype was recovered from a woman under 30 in good health and CMV-seropositive. Sequenced: PBMCs. The V gene is TRBV10-2, the J gene TRBJ2-3, with D perhaps matching TRBD2 (6 bases). CDR3 sequence: CASSHSGSTDTQYF. CDR3 bases: TGCGCCAGCAGCCATAGCGGTAGCACAGATACGCAGTATTTT.